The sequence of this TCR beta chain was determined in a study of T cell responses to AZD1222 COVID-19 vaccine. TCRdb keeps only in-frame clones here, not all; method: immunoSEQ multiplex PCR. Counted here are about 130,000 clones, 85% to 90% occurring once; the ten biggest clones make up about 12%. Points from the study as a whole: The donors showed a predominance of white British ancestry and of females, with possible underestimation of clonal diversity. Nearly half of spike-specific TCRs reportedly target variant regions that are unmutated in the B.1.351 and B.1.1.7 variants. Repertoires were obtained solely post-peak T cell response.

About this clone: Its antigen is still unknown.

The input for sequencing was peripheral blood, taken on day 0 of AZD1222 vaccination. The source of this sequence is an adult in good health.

CDR3 coding DNA: TGTGCCAGCAGCAGCTCGGTTGGATTCACCGGGGAGCTGTTTTTT. Its protein product is CASSSSVGFTGELFF. The chain carries TRBV7-9 and TRBJ2-2; D gene ambiguous. V was trimmed by 5 bases and J by 4 bases, leaving 14 bases between them. Looked up from germline, CDR1 is SEHNR and CDR2 is FQNEAQ (reference sequence). This CDR3 spans 15 amino acids.